These 13 T cell receptor beta chains originate from one sample sequenced in a study of OX40 agonist ivuxolimab in advanced cancers. Sequencing was performed with immunoSEQ multiplex PCR; in TCRdb, only in-frame clones are kept and a portion is missing. The sample yields roughly 53,000 clones, about 88% seen once. The specimen comprised CD4+ or CD8+ T cells sorted from blood, sampled in a trial of the OX40 agonist ivuxolimab. These receptors came from an adult with an advanced solid tumor such as melanoma, head and neck, liver or kidney cancer.

The V gene is TRBV4-2, the J gene TRBJ1-5; D not certain. The ends were cut back, 1 base at V and 7 bases at J, with 11 bases in the middle. The CDR3 extends over 14 amino acids. CDR1 is LGHNA and CDR2 is YNFKEQ in the germline V gene. CDR3 loop: CASSQGMDGQPQHF. The CDR3 DNA is TGTGCCAGCAGCCAAGGAATGGACGGACAGCCCCAGCATTTT.

The chain carries TRBV19 and TRBJ2-3; D not resolved. The ends were cut back, 7 bases at V and 7 bases at J, with 18 bases in the middle. CDR1 and CDR2 (germline): LNHDA, SQIVND (reference sequence). There are 14 residues in the CDR3. The CDR3, as DNA: TGTGCCAGTACCCCGAACCCTAGTATAAATACGCAGTATTTT. This sequence encodes CASTPNPSINTQYF.

This clone was observed a few times. DNA of the CDR3: TGCGCCAGCAGCTTGGGAGGGGACCCCTACGAGCAGTACTTC. It yields the protein CASSLGGDPYEQYF. The chain couples TRBV5-1 to TRBJ2-7; D is tentatively TRBD1 or TRBD2 (5 bases each). The V and J ends lost 0 bases and 2 bases respectively, with 9 bases between them. The CDR3 sequence is 14 residues long. Germline CDR1 reads SGHRS; CDR2 reads YFSETQ.

This chain joins TRBV2 and TRBJ1-3, with D hard to call. This CDR3 contains 14 residues. CDR1 is SNHLY and CDR2 is FYNNEI in the germline V gene. With 5 bases removed from V and 1 base from J, the gap between germline ends came to 9 bases. The CDR3 protein is CASSIIGSGNTIYF. The CDR3 coding sequence is TGTGCCAGCAGTATAATAGGGTCTGGAAACACCATATATTTT.

This chain links TRBV30 with TRBJ2-3, with 13 bases identical to TRBD2. Germline V gene data show CDR1 as GTSNPN and CDR2 as SVGIG (reference sequence). CDR3 length: 16 amino acids. The J segment lost 4 bases and the V segment lost 2 bases, leaving 6 bases of the junction unmatched. The CDR3 DNA reads TGTGCCTGGAGTTTGGGACTAGCGGGGAGGGCAGATACGCAGTATTTT. It codes for CAWSLGLAGRADTQYF.

About this clone: Other DNA sequences in the sample encode the same CDR3. The chain employs TRBV7-3 and TRBJ2-7, with unresolved D. This CDR3 comprises 14 residues. V lost 2 bases to trimming and J lost 0 bases, with 8 bases between them. Germline loops: CDR1 SGHTA, CDR2 FQGTGA. Written as DNA, the CDR3 is TGTGCCAGCAGCTTAGGACCCACCTCCTACGAGCAGTACTTC. This sequence encodes CASSLGPTSYEQYF.

The CDR3 DNA is TGTGCCAGCGAAAGGACGGGGGCGACAGATACGCAGTATTTT. It yields the protein CASERTGATDTQYF. V usage is TRBV6-1 and J usage is TRBJ2-3; perhaps D is TRBD1 or TRBD2 (6 bases each). Looked up from germline, CDR1 is MNHNS and CDR2 is SASEGT. V lost 8 bases and J 3 bases, leaving 15 bases between the germline ends. This CDR3 region has 14 residues.

V is TRBV10-1 and J is TRBJ2-2, with 12 bases matching TRBD2. The ends lost 4 bases at V and 6 bases at J; junction bases unmatched: 15. This CDR3 is 19 amino acids long. Germline CDR1 and CDR2: WNHNN and SYGVQD (reference sequence). CDR3 nucleotides: TGCGCCAGCAGTGGATGGCTAGCGGGAGGGCCGGGAATCCCCGGGGAGCTGTTTTTT. This translates into CASSGWLAGGPGIPGELFF.

CDR3 sequence reads: CASSVGAAATEAFF. The DNA for the CDR3 is TGTGCCAGTAGTGTCGGGGCCGCCGCCACTGAAGCTTTCTTT. The chain joins TRBV19 to TRBJ1-1, with D possibly TRBD1 on 5 matching bases. Deletions cut 5 bases from V and 4 bases from J, with 14 bases between. The CDR3 consists of 14 residues. Germline loops: CDR1 LNHDA, CDR2 SQIVND (reference sequence).

J is TRBJ1-1 and V is TRBV19; D is unresolved. The CDR3 covers 18 residues. Germline-derived CDR1 and CDR2 are LNHDA and SQIVND (reference sequence). V dropped 4 bases and J dropped 0 bases, with 21 bases sitting between them. The chain's CDR3 is CASSTRAGTAIMNTEAFF. The CDR3 coding sequence is TGTGCCAGTAGTACGCGAGCCGGAACCGCCATAATGAACACTGAAGCTTTCTTT. The variable domain in full, completed from reference TRBV19 and TRBJ1-1, reads DGGITQSPKYLFRKEGQNVTLSCEQNLNHDAMYWYRQDPGQGLRLIYYSQIVNDFQKGDIAEGYSVSREKKESFPLTVTSAQKNPTAFYLCASSTRAGTAIMNTEAFFGQGTRLTVV.

This rearrangement joins TRBV6-6 to TRBJ1-4; 8 bases agree with TRBD1. From germline, CDR1 is MNHNY and CDR2 SVGAGI (reference sequence). V shed 4 bases, J shed 8 bases, and the junction held 9 bases outside the gene matches. The CDR3 extends over 15 amino acids. The CDR3 nucleotides are TGTGCCAGCAGTTCGATGACAGGGGAAAGGGAAAAACTGTTTTTT. Encoded protein: CASSSMTGEREKLFF.

Only one count was recorded for this clone. This chain uses TRBV14 with TRBJ1-6, with 10 nucleotides matching TRBD1. The germline V gene has CDR1 SGHDN and CDR2 FVKESK. The J segment lost 11 bases and the V segment lost 10 bases, leaving 8 bases of the junction unmatched. The CDR3 extends over 13 amino acids. The CDR3 spells CATQGTGETPLHF. The CDR3, as DNA: TGTGCCACCCAAGGGACAGGGGAGACACCCCTCCACTTT. Drawing the rest from reference TRBV14 and TRBJ1-6, the complete variable domain is EAGVTQFPSHSVIEKGQTVTLRCDPISGHDNLYWYRRVMGKEIKFLLHFVKESKQDESGMPNNRFLAERTGGTYSTLKVQPAELEDSGVYFCATQGTGETPLHFGNGTRLTVT.

This clone appeared a single time. The chain carries TRBV19 and TRBJ1-5, with unresolved D. Between the trimmed V and J ends, which lost 4 bases and 7 bases, there was a span of 14 bases. Germline V gives CDR1 LNHDA, CDR2 SQIVND (reference sequence). The CDR3 runs to 14 residues. The CDR3 bases are TGTGCCAGTAGTAGGAGTCCGGCGGTCCAGCCCCAGCATTTT. It encodes CASSRSPAVQPQHF.